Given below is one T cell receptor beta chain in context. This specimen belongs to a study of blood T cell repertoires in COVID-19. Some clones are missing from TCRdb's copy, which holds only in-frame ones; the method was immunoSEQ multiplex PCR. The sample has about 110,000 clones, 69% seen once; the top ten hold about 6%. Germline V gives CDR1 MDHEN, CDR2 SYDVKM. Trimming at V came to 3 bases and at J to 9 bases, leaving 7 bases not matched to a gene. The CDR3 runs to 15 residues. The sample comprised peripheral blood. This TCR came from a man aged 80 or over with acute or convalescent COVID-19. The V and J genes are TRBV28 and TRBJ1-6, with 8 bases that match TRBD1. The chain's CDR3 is CASSFSRQGSSPLHF. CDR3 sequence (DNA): TGTGCCAGCAGTTTTTCGAGACAGGGGAGTTCACCCCTCCACTTT.